This is a list of T cell receptor beta chains from one sample in a study of glioma-infiltrating T cells. TCRdb called the multiplex PCR reads again in MiXCR, with one record for every CDR3 protein. The sample yields fewer than 500,000 distinct CDR3 sequences, 41% seen once. The sequencing input was glioma tissue, nonneoplastic brain tissue, or PBMCs (not recorded which). Receptors originate from a human donor with low-grade glioma or glioblastoma, undergoing nonglioma brain surgery, or in good health (not recorded which). CDR3s include the opening cysteine and the closing phenylalanine or tryptophan. The D gene is left open where the match is weak. Clone sizes are given selectively: once, few, many, or a class where the clone is expanded.

clone_size d_call j_call v_call cdr3_aa cdr3_nt
once TRBD1 TRBJ1-1 TRBV6-1 CVSSDEGALTTEAFF TGTGTTAGCAGTGATGAGGGGGCGTTAACCACTGAAGCTTTCTTT
few TRBD1 TRBJ1-4 TRBV20-1 CSAREDRGSEKLFF TGCAGTGCTAGAGAAGACAGGGGCTCTGAAAAACTGTTTTTT
few . TRBJ1-5 TRBV7-2 CASSLVRQPQHF TGTGCCAGCAGCTTGGTTCGACAGCCCCAGCATTTT
few . TRBJ2-7 TRBV4-1 CASSQDSGAVSSYEQYF TGCGCCAGCAGCCAAGATTCGGGGGCGGTGAGCTCCTACGAGCAGTACTTC
. . TRBJ1-2 TRBV5-1 CASSVGRDGYTF TGTGCCAGCAGCGTAGGACGAGATGGCTACACCTTC
many . TRBJ2-5 TRBV7-2 CASSEGRETQYF TGTGCCAGCAGCGAAGGGCGAGAGACCCAGTACTTC
. TRBD2 TRBJ2-1 TRBV2 CASSDGLAGEQFF TGTGCCAGCAGTGACGGACTAGCGGGAGAGCAGTTCTTC
many TRBD2 TRBJ2-7 TRBV7-2 CASSLAFSGSTEQYF TGTGCCAGCAGCTTAGCGTTTAGCGGGAGTACCGAGCAGTACTTC
. . TRBJ1-1 TRBV7-2 CASSYPEGGATDTEAFF TGTGCCAGCAGCTACCCCGAGGGAGGGGCTACGGACACTGAAGCTTTCTTT
few . TRBJ2-3 TRBV24-1 CATSDLRRGNTDTQYF TGTGCCACCAGTGATTTGAGAAGGGGAAACACAGATACGCAGTATTTT
. . TRBJ2-7 TRBV18 CASSPDLGYEQYF TGTGCCAGCTCACCAGACCTTGGGTACGAGCAGTACTTC
many . TRBJ2-1 TRBV4-3 CASSHKGGLHEQFF TGCGCCAGCAGCCACAAAGGGGGGTTACATGAGCAGTTCTTC
. . TRBJ2-3 TRBV27 CASSPGLSEADTQYF TGTGCCAGCAGTCCCGGACTATCGGAGGCAGATACGCAGTATTTT
. . TRBJ1-2 TRBV28 CASTLSLGRGGGFTF TGTGCCAGCACTTTATCCCTAGGTCGAGGAGGAGGCTTCACCTTC
. TRBD2 TRBJ2-7 TRBV4-1 CASSHGLAGPYEQYF TGCGCCAGCAGCCACGGACTAGCGGGTCCCTACGAGCAGTACTTC
. . TRBJ2-3 TRBV7-9 CASSAAGAGDTQYF TGTGCCAGCAGCGCGGCAGGGGCGGGCGATACGCAGTATTTT
. TRBD2 TRBJ2-1 TRBV28 CASSFSGWVPAGVGGNEQFF TGTGCCAGCAGTTTCTCTGGCTGGGTCCCAGCGGGAGTTGGGGGCAATGAGCAGTTCTTC
. . TRBJ2-1 TRBV29-1 CSARQEEVQFF TGCAGCGCCCGACAGGAAGAAGTGCAGTTCTTC
few TRBD1 TRBJ2-3 TRBV20-1 CSARDLLTKRGPTDTQYF TGCAGTGCTAGAGATCTGTTGACCAAGAGGGGGCCCACAGATACGCAGTATTTT
. . TRBJ1-5 TRBV7-6 CASSDGSNQPQHF TGTGCCAGCAGCGACGGTAGCAATCAGCCCCAGCATTTT
few . TRBJ2-5 TRBV20-1 CSASSQTSQETQYF TGCAGTGCCAGCTCCCAGACGAGCCAAGAGACCCAGTACTTC
many . TRBJ1-5 TRBV28 CASRGVGLGQPQHF TGTGCCAGCAGAGGTGTGGGGCTAGGTCAGCCCCAGCATTTT
few . TRBJ1-2 TRBV3-1 CASSPRDGRYTF TGTGCCAGCAGCCCCCGTGACGGGCGCTACACCTTC
. . TRBJ2-6 TRBV6-6 CASSYPLGSGANVLTF TGTGCCAGCAGTTATCCCCTGGGCTCTGGGGCCAACGTCCTGACTTTC
few . TRBJ2-7 TRBV28 CASHRGVQPYTYEQYF TGTGCCAGCCACCGTGGGGTACAACCGTACACATACGAGCAGTACTTC
few . TRBJ1-1 TRBV28 CASFGSNKAGPTEAFF TGTGCCAGCTTCGGGAGTAACAAGGCCGGGCCGACTGAAGCTTTCTTT
. TRBD2 TRBJ2-3 TRBV2 CASQYNAGVSTDTQYF TGTGCCAGCCAATATAATGCGGGGGTGAGCACAGATACGCAGTATTTT
. TRBD2 TRBJ2-6 TRBV19 CASSRRGEGANVLTF TGTGCCAGTAGCCGTCGGGGGGAAGGGGCCAACGTCCTGACTTTC
. TRBD2 TRBJ2-1 TRBV20-1 CSARRAGPYNEQFF TGCAGTGCTAGACGAGCGGGGCCGTACAATGAGCAGTTCTTC
many . TRBJ2-7 TRBV27 CASRLAGSLYEQYF TGTGCCAGCAGGCTTGCAGGGAGCCTCTACGAGCAGTACTTC
many . TRBJ2-1 TRBV7-2 CASSPTNGEQFF TGTGCCAGCAGCCCGACGAACGGTGAGCAGTTCTTC
once . TRBJ1-6 TRBV6-6 CASTSTAADSSPLHF TGTGCCAGCACGTCTACGGCCGCCGATAGTTCACCCCTCCACTTT
few . TRBJ2-7 TRBV28 CASSSILSVRYEQYF TGTGCCAGCAGTTCCATCCTGTCAGTCCGTTACGAGCAGTACTTC